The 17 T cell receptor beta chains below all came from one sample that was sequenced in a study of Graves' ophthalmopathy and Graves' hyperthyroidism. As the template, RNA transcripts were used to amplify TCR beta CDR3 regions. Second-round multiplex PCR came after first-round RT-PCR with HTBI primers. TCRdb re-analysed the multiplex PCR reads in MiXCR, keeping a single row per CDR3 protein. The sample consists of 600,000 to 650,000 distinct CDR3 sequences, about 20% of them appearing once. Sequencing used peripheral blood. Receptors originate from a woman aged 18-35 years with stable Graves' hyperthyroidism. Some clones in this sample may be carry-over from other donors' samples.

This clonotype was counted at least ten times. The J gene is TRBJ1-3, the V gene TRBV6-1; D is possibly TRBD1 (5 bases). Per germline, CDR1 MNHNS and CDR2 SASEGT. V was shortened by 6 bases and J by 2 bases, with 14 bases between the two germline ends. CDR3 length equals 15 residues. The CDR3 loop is CASSLTRDPGNTIYF. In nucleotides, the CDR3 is TGTGCCAGCAGCCTTACAAGGGACCCTGGAAACACCATATATTTT.

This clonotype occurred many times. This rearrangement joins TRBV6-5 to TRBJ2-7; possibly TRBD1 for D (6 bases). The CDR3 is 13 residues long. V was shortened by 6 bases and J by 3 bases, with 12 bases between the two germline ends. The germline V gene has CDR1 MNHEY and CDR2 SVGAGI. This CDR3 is CASSYGQNYEQYF. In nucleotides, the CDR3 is TGTGCCAGCAGCTATGGACAGAACTACGAGCAGTACTTC.

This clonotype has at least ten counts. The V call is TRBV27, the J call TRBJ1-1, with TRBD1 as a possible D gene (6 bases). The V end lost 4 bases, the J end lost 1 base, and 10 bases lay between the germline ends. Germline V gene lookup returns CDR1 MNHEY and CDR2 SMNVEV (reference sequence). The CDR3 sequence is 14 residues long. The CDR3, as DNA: TGTGCCAGCAGTTCGCCGGGACAGAACACTGAAGCTTTCTTT. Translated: CASSSPGQNTEAFF.

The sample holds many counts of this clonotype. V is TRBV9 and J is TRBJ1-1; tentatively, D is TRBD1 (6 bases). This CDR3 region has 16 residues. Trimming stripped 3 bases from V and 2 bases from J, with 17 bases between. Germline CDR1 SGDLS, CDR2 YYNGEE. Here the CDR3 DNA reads TGTGCCAGCAGCGATCCTACGGACAGTGAAAACACTGAAGCTTTCTTT. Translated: CASSDPTDSENTEAFF.

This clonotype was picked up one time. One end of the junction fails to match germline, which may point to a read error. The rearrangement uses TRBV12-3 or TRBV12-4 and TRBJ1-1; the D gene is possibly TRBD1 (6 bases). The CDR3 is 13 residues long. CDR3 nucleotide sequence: TGTGCCAGCTCTTGGGACACTCACACTAAAGCTTTCTTT. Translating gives CASSWDTHTKAFF.

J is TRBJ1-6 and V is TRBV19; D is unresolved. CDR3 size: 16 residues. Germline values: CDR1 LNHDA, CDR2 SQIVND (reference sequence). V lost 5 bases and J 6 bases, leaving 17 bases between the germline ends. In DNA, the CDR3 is TGTGCCAGTAGTGCCCCCGGACGGATACCTAATTCACCCCTCCACTTT. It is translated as CASSAPGRIPNSPLHF. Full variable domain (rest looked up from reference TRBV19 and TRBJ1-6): DGGITQSPKYLFRKEGQNVTLSCEQNLNHDAMYWYRQDPGQGLRLIYYSQIVNDFQKGDIAEGYSVSREKKESFPLTVTSAQKNPTAFYLCASSAPGRIPNSPLHFGNGTRLTVT.

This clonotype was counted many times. The CDR3 DNA sequence: TGTGCCAGCAGCTTAGCCTGGACAGGGTCGTACGAGCAGTACTTC. It is translated as CASSLAWTGSYEQYF. The V and J genes are TRBV11-2 and TRBJ2-7; 8 bases align to TRBD1. The CDR3 has 15 amino acids. Looked up from germline, CDR1 is SGHAT and CDR2 is FQNNGV. After removal of 1 base from V and 4 bases from J, the junction contained 6 bases not matched to a gene.

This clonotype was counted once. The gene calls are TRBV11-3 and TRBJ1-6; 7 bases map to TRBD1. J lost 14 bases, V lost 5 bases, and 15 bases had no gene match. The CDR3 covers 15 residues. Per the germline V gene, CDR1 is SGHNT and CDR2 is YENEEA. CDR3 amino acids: CASSLGGTAKRTLHF. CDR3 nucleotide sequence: TGTGCCAGCAGCCTTGGTGGGACAGCCAAAAGGACCCTCCACTTT.

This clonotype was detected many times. In DNA, the CDR3 is TGCGCCAGCTCCCCCGGTGGCGGAAACTACGAGCAGTACTTC. Amino acids: CASSPGGGNYEQYF. This sequence joins TRBV4-1 and TRBJ2-7; no reliable D call. Deletions cut 8 bases from V and 3 bases from J, with 17 bases between. The CDR3 has 14 amino acids. CDR1 MGHRA and CDR2 YSYEKL come from the germline V gene.

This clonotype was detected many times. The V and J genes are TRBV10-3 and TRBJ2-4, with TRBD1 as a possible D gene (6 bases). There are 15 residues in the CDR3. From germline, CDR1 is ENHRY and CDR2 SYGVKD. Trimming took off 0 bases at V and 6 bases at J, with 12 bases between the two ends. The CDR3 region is CAISESQSTGNIQYF. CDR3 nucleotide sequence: TGTGCCATCAGTGAGTCCCAGTCGACAGGAAACATTCAGTACTTC.

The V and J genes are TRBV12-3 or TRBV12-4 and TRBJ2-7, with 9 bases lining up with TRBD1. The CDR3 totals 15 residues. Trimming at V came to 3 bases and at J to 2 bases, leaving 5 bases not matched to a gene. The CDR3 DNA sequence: TGTGCCAGCAGTTTCCGGACAGGGGTGCCCTACGAGCAGTACTTC. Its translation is CASSFRTGVPYEQYF.

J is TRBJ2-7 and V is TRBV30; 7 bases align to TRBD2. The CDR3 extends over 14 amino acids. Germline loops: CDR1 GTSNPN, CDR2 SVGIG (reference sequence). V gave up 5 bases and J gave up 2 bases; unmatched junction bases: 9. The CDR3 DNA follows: TGTGCCTGGTCCTTCGGGGGGTTTGCCTACGAGCAGTACTTC. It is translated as CAWSFGGFAYEQYF.

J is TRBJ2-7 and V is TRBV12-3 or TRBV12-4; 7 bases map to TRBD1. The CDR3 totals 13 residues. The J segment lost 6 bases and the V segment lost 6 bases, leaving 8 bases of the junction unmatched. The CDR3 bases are TGTGCCAGCAGCACCGGGACAGTATCCGAGCAGTACTTC. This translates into CASSTGTVSEQYF.

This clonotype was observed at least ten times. CDR3 residues: CASSHPGKTYEQYF. CDR3 coding DNA: TGCGCCAGCAGCCATCCAGGGAAGACCTACGAGCAGTACTTC. This chain links TRBV4-1 with TRBJ2-7, with a possible D match to TRBD1 (5 bases). Looked up from germline, CDR1 is MGHRA and CDR2 is YSYEKL. This CDR3 is 14 amino acids long. Trimming shortened V by 3 bases and J by 2 bases, and 11 bases separated the two germline ends.

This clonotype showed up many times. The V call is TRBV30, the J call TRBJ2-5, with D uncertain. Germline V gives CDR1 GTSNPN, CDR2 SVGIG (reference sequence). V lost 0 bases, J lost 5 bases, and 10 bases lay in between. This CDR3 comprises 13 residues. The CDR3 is CAWSVLMYETQYF. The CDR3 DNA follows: TGTGCCTGGAGTGTACTAATGTATGAGACCCAGTACTTC.

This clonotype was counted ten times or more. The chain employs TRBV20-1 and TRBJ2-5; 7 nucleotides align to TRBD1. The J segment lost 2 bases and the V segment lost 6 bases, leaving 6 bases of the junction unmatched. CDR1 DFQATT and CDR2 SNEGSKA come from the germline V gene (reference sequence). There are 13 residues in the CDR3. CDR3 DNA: TGCAGTGCCGGGACAGCAAGGCAAGAGACCCAGTACTTC. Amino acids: CSAGTARQETQYF.

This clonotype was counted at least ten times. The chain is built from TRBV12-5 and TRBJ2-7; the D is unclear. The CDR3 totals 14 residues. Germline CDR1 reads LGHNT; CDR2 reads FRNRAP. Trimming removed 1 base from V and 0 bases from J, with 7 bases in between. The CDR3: CASGLGYNSYEQYF. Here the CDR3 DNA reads TGTGCTAGTGGTTTGGGGTACAACTCCTACGAGCAGTACTTC. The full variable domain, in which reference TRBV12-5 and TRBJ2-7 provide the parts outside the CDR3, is DARVTQTPRHKVTEMGQEVTMRCQPILGHNTVFWYRQTMMQGLELLAYFRNRAPLDDSGMPKDRFSAEMPDATLATLKIQPSEPRDSAVYFCASGLGYNSYEQYFGPGTRLTVT.